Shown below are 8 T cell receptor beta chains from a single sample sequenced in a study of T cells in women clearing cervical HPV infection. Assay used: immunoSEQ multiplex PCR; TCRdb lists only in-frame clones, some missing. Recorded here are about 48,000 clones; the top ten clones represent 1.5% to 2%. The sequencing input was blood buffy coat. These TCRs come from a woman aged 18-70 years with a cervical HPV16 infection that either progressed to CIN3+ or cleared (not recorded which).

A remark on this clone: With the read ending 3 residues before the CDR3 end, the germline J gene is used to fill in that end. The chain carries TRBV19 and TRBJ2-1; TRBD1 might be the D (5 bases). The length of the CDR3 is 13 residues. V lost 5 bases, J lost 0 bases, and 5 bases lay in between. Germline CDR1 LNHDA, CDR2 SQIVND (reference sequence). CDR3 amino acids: CASSQGSYNEQFF. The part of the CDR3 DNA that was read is TGTGCCAGTAGTCAGGGCTCCTACAATGAG.

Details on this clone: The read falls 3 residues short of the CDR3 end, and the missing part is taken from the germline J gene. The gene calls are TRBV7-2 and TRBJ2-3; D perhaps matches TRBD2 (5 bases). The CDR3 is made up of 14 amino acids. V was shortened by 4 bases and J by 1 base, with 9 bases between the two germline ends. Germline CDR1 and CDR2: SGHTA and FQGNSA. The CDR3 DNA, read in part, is TGTGCCAGCAGCTGGAGGAGCGGCACAGATACG. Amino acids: CASSWRSGTDT. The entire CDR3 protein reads CASSWRSGTDTQYF.

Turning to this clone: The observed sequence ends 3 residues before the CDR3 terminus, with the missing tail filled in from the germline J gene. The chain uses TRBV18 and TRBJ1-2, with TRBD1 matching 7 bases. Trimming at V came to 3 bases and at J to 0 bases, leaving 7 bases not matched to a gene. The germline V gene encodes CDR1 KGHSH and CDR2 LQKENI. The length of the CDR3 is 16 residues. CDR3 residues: CASSPGTVITNYGYTF. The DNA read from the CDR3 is TGTGCCAGCTCACCGGGGACAGTTATTACTAACTATGGC.

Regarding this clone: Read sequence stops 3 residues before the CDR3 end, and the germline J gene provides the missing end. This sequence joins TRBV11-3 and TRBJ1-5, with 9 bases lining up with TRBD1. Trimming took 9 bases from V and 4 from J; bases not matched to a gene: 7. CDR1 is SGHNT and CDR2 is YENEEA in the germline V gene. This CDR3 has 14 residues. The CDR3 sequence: CARMTGTGNQPQHF. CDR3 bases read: TGTGCCAGGATGACCGGGACAGGGAATCAGCCC.

This chain's CDR3 is CASSSSGQIYNEQFF. Incomplete CDR3 DNA: TGTGCCAGCAGCTCCTCGGGACAGATCTACAATGAG. The chain employs TRBV7-2 and TRBJ2-1; 7 bases agree with TRBD1. The sequenced fragment ends 3 residues before the CDR3 boundary, so the rest is inferred from the germline J gene. The germline V gene has CDR1 SGHTA and CDR2 FQGNSA. The CDR3 covers 15 residues. J lost 3 bases, V lost 4 bases, and 6 bases had no gene match.

CDR3 amino acids: CSVGGVSYEQYF. Incomplete CDR3 DNA: TGCAGCGTTGGAGGGGTCTCCTACGAG. V usage is TRBV29-1 and J usage is TRBJ2-7; D tentatively reads TRBD1 or TRBD2 (5 bases each). The DNA ends 3 residues before the CDR3 does, and the rest of the CDR3 is filled in from the germline J gene. Germline V gene data show CDR1 as SQVTM and CDR2 as ANQGSEA. Trimming left V 4 bases short and J 0 bases short, with 7 bases between. CDR3 length: 12 residues.

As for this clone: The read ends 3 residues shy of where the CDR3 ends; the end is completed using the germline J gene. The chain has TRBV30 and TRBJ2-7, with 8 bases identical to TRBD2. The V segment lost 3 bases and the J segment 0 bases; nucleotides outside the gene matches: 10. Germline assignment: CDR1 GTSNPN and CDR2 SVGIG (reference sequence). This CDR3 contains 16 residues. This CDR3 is CAWRRIGRGPSYEQYF. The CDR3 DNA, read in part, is TGTGCCTGGAGAAGGATCGGGAGGGGCCCCTCCTACGAG.

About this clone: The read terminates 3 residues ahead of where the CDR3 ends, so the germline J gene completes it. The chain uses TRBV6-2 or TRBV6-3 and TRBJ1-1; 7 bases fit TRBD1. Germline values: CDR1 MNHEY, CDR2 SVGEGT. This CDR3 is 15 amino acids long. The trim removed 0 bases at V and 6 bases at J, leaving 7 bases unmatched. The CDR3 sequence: CASSYSTGSPPEAFF. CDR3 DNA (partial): TGTGCCAGCAGTTACTCGACAGGGTCCCCCCCTGAA.